This T cell receptor (beta chain) was documented in a study of blood T cell repertoires in COVID-19. Study-level background: PBMCs, B-cell-depleted T cells, or T cells were the source of the cDNA or gDNA that made up the material.

The repertoire was sequenced with immunoSEQ multiplex PCR; TCRdb's copy has only in-frame clones and lacks some. The sample consists of fewer than 250,000 clones, 83% of them appearing once. The CDR3 is 15 residues long. Germline assignment: CDR1 SGHTA and CDR2 FQGNSA. The V segment lost 5 bases and the J segment 8 bases; nucleotides outside the gene matches: 9. This TCR came from a woman in her forties who had been exposed to COVID-19. The chain employs TRBV7-2 and TRBJ1-6, with 7 bases fitting TRBD1. Specimen: PBMCs or T cells enriched from blood (not recorded which). In nucleotides, the CDR3 is TGTGCCAGCAGCACTGGACAGGCCGGCGATTCACCCCTCCACTTT. Protein: CASSTGQAGDSPLHF.